The rows below give T cell receptor beta chains drawn from one sample of a study of cytomegalovirus exposure and HLA in healthy donors. Sequenced by immunoSEQ multiplex PCR; TCRdb stores in-frame clones only, minus some. The sample records about 140,000 clones, around 90% being singletons. Input material: PBMCs. The receptors here all came from a woman in her thirties or forties in good health and CMV-seronegative. The CDR3 runs from the conserved cysteine through the conserved F or W. D genes are given only for firm matches. Rows give clone size only sometimes, using once, few, many, or a class for an expanded clone.

v_call	d_call	clone_size	j_call	cdr3_aa	cdr3_nt
TRBV28	NA	NA	TRBJ2-7	CASSRPGGYEQYF	TGTGCCAGCAGTAGACCTGGGGGGTACGAGCAGTACTTC
TRBV18	NA	once	TRBJ2-1	CASSPLQGSHNEQFF	TGTGCCAGCTCACCGTTACAGGGATCCCACAATGAGCAGTTCTTC
TRBV2	TRBD1	NA	TRBJ2-5	CARLTGGETQYF	TGTGCCAGGCTGACAGGGGGAGAGACCCAGTACTTC
TRBV19	TRBD2	NA	TRBJ2-1	CASSTTGTSGRVEQFF	TGTGCCAGTAGTACGACCGGGACTAGCGGGAGGGTCGAGCAGTTCTTC
TRBV6-5	TRBD1	NA	TRBJ2-7	CASSSPRGPSYEQYF	TGTGCCAGCAGTTCTCCTAGGGGGCCCTCCTACGAGCAGTACTTC
TRBV5-6	NA	few	TRBJ1-2	CASSLDSYYGYTF	TGTGCCAGCAGCTTGGACAGTTACTATGGCTACACCTTC
TRBV10-1	TRBD2	NA	TRBJ2-7	CASSESPHLAGVIYEQYF	TGCGCCAGCAGTGAGTCCCCCCATCTAGCGGGAGTCATCTACGAGCAGTACTTC
TRBV30	TRBD1	NA	TRBJ2-1	CARMDRYNEQFF	TGTGCCCGGATGGACAGGTACAATGAGCAGTTCTTC
TRBV4-2	NA	NA	TRBJ2-7	CASTMGLGRYEQYF	TGTGCCAGCACCATGGGCCTAGGGAGATACGAGCAGTACTTC
TRBV5-4	TRBD1	NA	TRBJ2-5	CASSFGGQAQETQYF	TGTGCCAGCAGCTTCGGAGGACAGGCCCAAGAGACCCAGTACTTC
TRBV5-1	NA	NA	TRBJ1-4	CASSSSVAEEKLFF	TGCGCCAGCAGCTCATCCGTGGCTGAAGAAAAACTGTTTTTT
TRBV2	TRBD2	NA	TRBJ2-4	CASGLIGLARNIQYF	TGTGCCAGCGGGTTGATCGGACTAGCTAGGAACATTCAGTACTTC
TRBV7-3	NA	NA	TRBJ2-1	CASSLRGSPNEQFF	TGTGCCAGCAGCTTAAGGGGCAGTCCCAATGAGCAGTTCTTC
TRBV7-9	TRBD1	NA	TRBJ2-7	CASSFGQGTYEQYF	TGTGCCAGCAGCTTCGGACAGGGAACCTACGAGCAGTACTTC